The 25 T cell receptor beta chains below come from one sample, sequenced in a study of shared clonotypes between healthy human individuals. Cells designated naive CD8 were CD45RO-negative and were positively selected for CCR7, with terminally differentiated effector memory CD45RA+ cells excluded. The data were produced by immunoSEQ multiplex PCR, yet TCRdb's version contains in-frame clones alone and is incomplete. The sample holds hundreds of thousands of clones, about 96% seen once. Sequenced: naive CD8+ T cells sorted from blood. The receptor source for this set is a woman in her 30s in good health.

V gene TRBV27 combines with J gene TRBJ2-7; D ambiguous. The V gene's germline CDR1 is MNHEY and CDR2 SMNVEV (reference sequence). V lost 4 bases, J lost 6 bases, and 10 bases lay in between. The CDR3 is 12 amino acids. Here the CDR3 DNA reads TGTGCCAGCAGTTGGGGTGCCGGCGAGCAGTACTTC. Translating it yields CASSWGAGEQYF.

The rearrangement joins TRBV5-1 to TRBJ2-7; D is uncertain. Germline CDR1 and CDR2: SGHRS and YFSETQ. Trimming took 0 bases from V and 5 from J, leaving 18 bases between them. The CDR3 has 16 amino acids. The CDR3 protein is CASSLGVGRRVNEQYF. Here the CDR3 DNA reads TGCGCCAGCAGCTTGGGTGTGGGCCGCCGAGTGAACGAGCAGTACTTC. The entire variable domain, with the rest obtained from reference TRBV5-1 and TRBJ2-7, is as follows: KAGVTQTPRYLIKTRGQQVTLSCSPISGHRSVSWYQQTPGQGLQFLFEYFSETQRNKGNFPGRFSGRQFSNSRSEMNVSTLELGDSALYLCASSLGVGRRVNEQYFGPGTRLTVT.

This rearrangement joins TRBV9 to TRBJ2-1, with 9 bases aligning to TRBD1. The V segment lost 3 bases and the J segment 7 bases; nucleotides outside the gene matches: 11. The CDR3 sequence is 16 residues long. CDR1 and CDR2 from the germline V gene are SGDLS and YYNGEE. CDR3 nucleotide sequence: TGTGCCAGCAGCGGACAAACCCCCGGGACAGGGAATGAGCAGTTCTTC. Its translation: CASSGQTPGTGNEQFF.

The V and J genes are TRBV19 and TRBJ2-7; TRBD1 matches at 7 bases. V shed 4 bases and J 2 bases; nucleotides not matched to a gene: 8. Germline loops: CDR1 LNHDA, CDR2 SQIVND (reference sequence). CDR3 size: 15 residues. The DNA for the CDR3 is TGTGCCAGTAGTAGGGAACCGGGACAGACCTACGAGCAGTACTTC. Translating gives CASSREPGQTYEQYF.

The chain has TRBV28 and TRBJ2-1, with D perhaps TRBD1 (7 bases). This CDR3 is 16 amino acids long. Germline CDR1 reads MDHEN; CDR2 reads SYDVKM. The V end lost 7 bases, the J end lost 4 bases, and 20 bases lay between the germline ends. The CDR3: CASTGGYGTLYNEQFF. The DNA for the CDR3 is TGTGCCAGCACAGGGGGGTATGGTACTTTGTACAATGAGCAGTTCTTC. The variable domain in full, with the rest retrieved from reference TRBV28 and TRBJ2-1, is DVKVTQSSRYLVKRTGEKVFLECVQDMDHENMFWYRQDPGLGLRLIYFSYDVKMKEKGDIPEGYSVSREKKERFSLILESASTNQTSMYLCASTGGYGTLYNEQFFGPGTRLTVL.

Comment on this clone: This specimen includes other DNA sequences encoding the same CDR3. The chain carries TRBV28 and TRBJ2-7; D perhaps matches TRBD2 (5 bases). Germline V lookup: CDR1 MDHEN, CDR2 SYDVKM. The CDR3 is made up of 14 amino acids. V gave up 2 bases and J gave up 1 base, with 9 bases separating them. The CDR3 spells CASSLAGRSYEQYF. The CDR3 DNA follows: TGTGCCAGCAGTTTAGCGGGTCGATCCTACGAGCAGTACTTC. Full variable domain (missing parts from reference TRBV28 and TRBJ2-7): DVKVTQSSRYLVKRTGEKVFLECVQDMDHENMFWYRQDPGLGLRLIYFSYDVKMKEKGDIPEGYSVSREKKERFSLILESASTNQTSMYLCASSLAGRSYEQYFGPGTRLTVT.

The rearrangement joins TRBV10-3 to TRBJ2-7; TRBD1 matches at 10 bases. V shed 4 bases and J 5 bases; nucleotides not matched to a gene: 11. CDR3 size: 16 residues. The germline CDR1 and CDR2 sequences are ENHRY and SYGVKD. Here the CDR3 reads CAISGASDRGVHEQYF. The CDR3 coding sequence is TGTGCCATCAGTGGTGCGTCGGACAGGGGGGTCCACGAGCAGTACTTC.

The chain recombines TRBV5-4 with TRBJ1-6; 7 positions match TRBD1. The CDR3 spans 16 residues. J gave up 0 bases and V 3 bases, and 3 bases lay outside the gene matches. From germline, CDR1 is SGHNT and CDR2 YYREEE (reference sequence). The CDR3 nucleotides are TGTGCCAGCAGCTCAGGGGGGAGCTCCTATAATTCACCCCTCCACTTT. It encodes CASSSGGSSYNSPLHF.

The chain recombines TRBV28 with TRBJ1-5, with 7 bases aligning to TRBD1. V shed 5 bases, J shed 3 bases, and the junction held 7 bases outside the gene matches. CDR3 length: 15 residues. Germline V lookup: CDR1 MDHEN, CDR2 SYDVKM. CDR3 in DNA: TGTGCCAGCAGTCCGGTGACAGGGTACAATCAGCCCCAGCATTTT. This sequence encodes CASSPVTGYNQPQHF. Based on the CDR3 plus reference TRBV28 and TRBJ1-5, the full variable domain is DVKVTQSSRYLVKRTGEKVFLECVQDMDHENMFWYRQDPGLGLRLIYFSYDVKMKEKGDIPEGYSVSREKKERFSLILESASTNQTSMYLCASSPVTGYNQPQHFGDGTRLSIL.

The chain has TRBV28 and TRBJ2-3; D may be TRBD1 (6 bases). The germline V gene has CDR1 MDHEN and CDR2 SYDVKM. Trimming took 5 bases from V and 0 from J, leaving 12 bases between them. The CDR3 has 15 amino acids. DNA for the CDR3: TGTGCCAGCAGTATGGGGACAACTAGCACAGATACGCAGTATTTT. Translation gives CASSMGTTSTDTQYF.

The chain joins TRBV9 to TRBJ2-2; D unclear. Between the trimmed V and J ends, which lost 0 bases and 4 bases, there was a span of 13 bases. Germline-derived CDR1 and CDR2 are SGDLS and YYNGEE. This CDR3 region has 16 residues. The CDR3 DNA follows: TGTGCCAGCAGCGTAGCCGGATCCGTTATCACCGGGGAGCTGTTTTTT. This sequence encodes CASSVAGSVITGELFF.

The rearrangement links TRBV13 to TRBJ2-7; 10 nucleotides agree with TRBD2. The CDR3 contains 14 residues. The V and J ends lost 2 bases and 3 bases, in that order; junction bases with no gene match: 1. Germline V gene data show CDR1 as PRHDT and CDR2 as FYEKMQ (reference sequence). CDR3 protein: CASSLLAGDYEQYF. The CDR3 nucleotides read TGTGCCAGCAGCTTACTAGCGGGAGACTACGAGCAGTACTTC.

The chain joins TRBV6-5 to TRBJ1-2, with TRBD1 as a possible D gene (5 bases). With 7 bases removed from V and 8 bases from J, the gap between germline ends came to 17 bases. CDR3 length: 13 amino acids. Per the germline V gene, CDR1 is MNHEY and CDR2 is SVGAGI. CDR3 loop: CASTPGARLGYTF. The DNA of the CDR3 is TGTGCCAGCACTCCTGGGGCCAGGTTGGGCTACACCTTC.

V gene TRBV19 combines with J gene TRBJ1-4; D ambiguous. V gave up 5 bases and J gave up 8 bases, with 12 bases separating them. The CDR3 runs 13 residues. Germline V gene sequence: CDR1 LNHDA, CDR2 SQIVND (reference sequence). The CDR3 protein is CASSPKRKEKLFF. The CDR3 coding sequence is TGTGCCAGTAGTCCGAAGCGGAAAGAAAAACTGTTTTTT.

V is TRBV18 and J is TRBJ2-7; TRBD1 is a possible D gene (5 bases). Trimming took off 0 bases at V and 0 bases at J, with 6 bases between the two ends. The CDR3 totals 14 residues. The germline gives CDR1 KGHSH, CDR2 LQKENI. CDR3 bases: TGTGCCAGCTCACCACCACAGGCCTCCTACGAGCAGTACTTC. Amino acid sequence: CASSPPQASYEQYF.

CDR3 nucleotide sequence: TGTGCCAGTAGTATAAAGTCTAGGGGTTACGAGCAGTACTTC. This sequence encodes CASSIKSRGYEQYF. The chain employs TRBV19 and TRBJ2-7, with a tentative D call TRBD1 (5 bases). Between the trimmed V and J ends, which lost 2 bases and 4 bases, there was a span of 12 bases. The V gene's germline CDR1 is LNHDA and CDR2 SQIVND (reference sequence). The length of the CDR3 is 14 residues.

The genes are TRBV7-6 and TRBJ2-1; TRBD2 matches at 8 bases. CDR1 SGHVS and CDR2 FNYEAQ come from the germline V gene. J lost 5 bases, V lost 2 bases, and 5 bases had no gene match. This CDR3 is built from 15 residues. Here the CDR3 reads CASSLSGGLDNEQFF. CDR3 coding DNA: TGTGCCAGCAGCTTATCGGGGGGACTAGACAATGAGCAGTTCTTC.

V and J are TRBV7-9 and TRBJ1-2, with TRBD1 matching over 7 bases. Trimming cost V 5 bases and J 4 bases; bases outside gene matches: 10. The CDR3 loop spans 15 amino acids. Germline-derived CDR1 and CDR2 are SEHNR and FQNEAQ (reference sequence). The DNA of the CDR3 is TGTGCCAGCAGCCCCGGAACAGGGGCTGGCTATGGCTACACCTTC. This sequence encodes CASSPGTGAGYGYTF.

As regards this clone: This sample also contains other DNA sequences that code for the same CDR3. The CDR3 DNA reads TGTGCCAGCAGCTGGGGGGGAACTAATGAAAAACTGTTTTTT. It translates to CASSWGGTNEKLFF. The rearrangement joins TRBV9 to TRBJ1-4, with D maybe TRBD1 (5 bases). This CDR3 is built from 14 residues. V was clipped by 4 bases and J by 1 base, with 8 bases between them. The germline V gene encodes CDR1 SGDLS and CDR2 YYNGEE.

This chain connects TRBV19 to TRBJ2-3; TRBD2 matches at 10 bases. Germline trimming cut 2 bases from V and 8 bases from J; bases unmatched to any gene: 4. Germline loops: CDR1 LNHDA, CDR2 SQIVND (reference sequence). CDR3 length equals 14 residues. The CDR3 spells CASSILAGDGTQYF. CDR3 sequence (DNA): TGTGCCAGTAGTATACTAGCGGGAGACGGTACGCAGTATTTT. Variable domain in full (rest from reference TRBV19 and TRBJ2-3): DGGITQSPKYLFRKEGQNVTLSCEQNLNHDAMYWYRQDPGQGLRLIYYSQIVNDFQKGDIAEGYSVSREKKESFPLTVTSAQKNPTAFYLCASSILAGDGTQYFGPGTRLTVL.

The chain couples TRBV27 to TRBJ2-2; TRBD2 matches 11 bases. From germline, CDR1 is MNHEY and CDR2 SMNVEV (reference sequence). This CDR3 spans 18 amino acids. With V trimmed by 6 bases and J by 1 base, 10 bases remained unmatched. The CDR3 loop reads CASSIVSGRALNTGELFF. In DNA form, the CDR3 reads TGTGCCAGCAGCATAGTTAGCGGGAGGGCCTTGAACACCGGGGAGCTGTTTTTT.

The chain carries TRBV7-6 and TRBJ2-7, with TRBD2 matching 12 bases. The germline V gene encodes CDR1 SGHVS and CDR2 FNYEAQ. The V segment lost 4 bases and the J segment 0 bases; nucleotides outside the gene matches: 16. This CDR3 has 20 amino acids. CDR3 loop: CASSSVPSGRARSSSYEQYF. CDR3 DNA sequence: TGTGCCAGCAGCTCAGTCCCTAGCGGGAGGGCTAGGAGTAGCTCCTACGAGCAGTACTTC.

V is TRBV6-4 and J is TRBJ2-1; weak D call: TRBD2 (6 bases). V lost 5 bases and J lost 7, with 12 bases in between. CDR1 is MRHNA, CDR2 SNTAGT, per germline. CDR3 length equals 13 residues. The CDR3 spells CASSLGGANEQFF. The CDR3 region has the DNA TGTGCCAGCAGTTTGGGCGGGGCGAATGAGCAGTTCTTC.

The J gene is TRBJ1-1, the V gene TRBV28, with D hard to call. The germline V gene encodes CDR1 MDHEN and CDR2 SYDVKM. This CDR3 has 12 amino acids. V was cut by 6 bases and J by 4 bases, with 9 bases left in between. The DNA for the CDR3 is TGTGCCAGCAGGGACGGTGGCACTGAAGCTTTCTTT. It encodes CASRDGGTEAFF.

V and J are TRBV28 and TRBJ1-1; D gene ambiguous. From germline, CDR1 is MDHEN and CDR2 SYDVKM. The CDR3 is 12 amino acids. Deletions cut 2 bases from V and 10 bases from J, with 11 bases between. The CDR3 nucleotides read TGTGCCAGCAGTTTAGTGAGGGTGGGAGCTTTCTTT. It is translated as CASSLVRVGAFF.